This T cell receptor beta chain originates from a study of blood T cell repertoires in COVID-19 (dated by TCRdb to 2020 to 2022). For context, the study as a whole: Collaborator samples came from the United States, Italy and Spain and covered acute and convalescent phases of COVID-19. Subjects who had been exposed to COVID-19, were actively infected with it, or had recovered from it provided the deeply sampled blood TCRbeta repertoires that made up the dataset. The prospective study material was composed of cDNA or gDNA derived from T cells, B-cell-depleted T cells, or PBMCs. Nearly every sample came with metadata listing a de-identified subject ID, COVID-19 status, age in years and sex. The samples were drawn from two sources: the first 160 participants of the ongoing ImmuneRACE study, and 1,000 to 1,500 subjects contributed by 6 global collaborators. Where available, HLA class I and class II types were obtained from metadata supplied by the sample provider rather than from assay-based typing. The repertoires were released in a freely available public database meant as a resource for research on the immune response to SARS-CoV-2.

This clone was seen once. Its antigen has not been determined. Base qualities are not provided; no much larger clone lies one nucleotide away. Its CDR3 holds 19 amino acids, cysteine through phenylalanine. Kept here is only the CDR3 DNA, which spans 57 bases and is read in frame from base 1. The germline V gene encodes CDR1 LGHNT and CDR2 FRNRAP. Whole blood was collected in K2EDTA tubes by collaborating institutions according to the institutions' own protocols. For TCRbeta analysis, collaborator samples were shipped as frozen whole blood, as isolated PBMCs, or as DNA extracted from either sample type. Summary of the overall study and its limitations: Clinical and demographic metadata were provided uncurated, with the amount varying by source and participant.

The immunoSEQ Assay, a bias-controlled multiplex PCR, was used to amplify TCRbeta CDR3 regions from genomic DNA. The study's own analysis went as follows. The number of nucleated cells in each sample was estimated from the amplification of reference gene primers within the assay. To quantify the absolute abundance of each unique TCRbeta CDR3 rearrangement, sequence reads were collapsed and filtered. For each sample, productive Simpson clonality was calculated as the square root of Simpson's diversity index across productive rearrangements. Imported from immuneACCESS, the table was reduced by TCRdb to in-frame sequences with V and J called. These copies leave out some clones; in studies compared against another copy, an unresolved V gene accounts for under half, and the cause of the remainder is not known. V and J calls and clone size are as listed in that table; D and trimming were resolved from the DNA. The sample table records roughly 260,000 clones; 82% of these occur just once. The ten largest clonotypes hold around 3.2% of the sample.

The chain links TRBV12-5 with TRBJ2-6; a weak D assignment points to TRBD1 (6 bases agree). Material for sequencing was peripheral blood. This sequence originates from a woman younger than 30 with acute or convalescent COVID-19. The DNA sequence is given as TGTTCCTATCCCCGGGACAAAGGGGACCCCCTCTCTGGGGCCAACGTCCTGACTTTC. This translates into CSYPRDKGDPLSGANVLTF.